Shown below are 15 T cell receptor beta chains from a single sample sequenced in a study of T-cell reconstitution after alpha-beta-depleted transplantation in children. Unique molecular identifiers were used in preparing the TCRbeta library. Each CDR3 protein is one row after TCRdb ran MiXCR on the PCR reads. The sample contains a few hundred thousand distinct CDR3 sequences, over 9% of which appear only once. The sample here was PBMCs from the stem cell graft donor, taken from the stem cell graft. The receptors originated from a human donor who donated a stem cell graft to a child with acute lymphoblastic leukemia.

This clonotype showed up many times. V is TRBV5-1 and J is TRBJ1-1, with 10 bases identical to TRBD1. V trimming: 4 bases; J trimming: 1 base; junction bases outside the gene matches: 1. This CDR3 spans 14 amino acids. Germline CDR1 reads SGHRS; CDR2 reads YFSETQ. As DNA, the CDR3 is TGCGCCAGCAGCGGGGACAGGGGGAACACTGAAGCTTTCTTT. Translated: CASSGDRGNTEAFF.

The chain links TRBV12-3 or TRBV12-4 to TRBJ2-7; TRBD2 matches 9 bases. Trimming cost V 5 bases and J 3 bases; bases outside gene matches: 14. CDR3 length equals 17 residues. The CDR3 nucleotides are TGTGCCAGCAGTCCCTACCCGGGTAGCGGGAGTTACTACGAGCAGTACTTC. Protein product: CASSPYPGSGSYYEQYF.

This clonotype was picked up many times. The V gene is TRBV20-1, the J gene TRBJ2-1, with a tentative D call TRBD2 (5 bases). The CDR3 loop spans 14 amino acids. Trimming removed 1 base at V and 5 bases at J, with 12 bases between. Looked up from germline, CDR1 is DFQATT and CDR2 is SNEGSKA (reference sequence). The CDR3 reads CSARALGVNNEQFF. The CDR3, as DNA: TGCAGTGCTAGAGCGCTGGGAGTGAACAATGAGCAGTTCTTC.

This sequence joins TRBV5-1 and TRBJ2-7; 8 bases are a match to TRBD2. The CDR3 is 15 amino acids. Germline loops: CDR1 SGHRS, CDR2 YFSETQ. V dropped 1 base and J dropped 6; count of bases not matched to a gene: 9. Here the CDR3 DNA reads TGCGCCAGCAGCTTGTCCGGGAGGGCCGTTGGCGAGCAGTACTTC. Translation: CASSLSGRAVGEQYF.

The chain joins TRBV5-1 to TRBJ2-7; D call uncertain. Germline CDR1 and CDR2: SGHRS and YFSETQ. V lost 1 base, J lost 6 bases, and 11 bases lay in between. The CDR3 is made up of 13 amino acids. The CDR3 sequence is CASSLKSLGEQYF. Written as DNA, the CDR3 is TGCGCCAGCAGCTTGAAGTCTCTGGGCGAGCAGTACTTC. Drawing the rest from reference TRBV5-1 and TRBJ2-7, the complete variable domain is KAGVTQTPRYLIKTRGQQVTLSCSPISGHRSVSWYQQTPGQGLQFLFEYFSETQRNKGNFPGRFSGRQFSNSRSEMNVSTLELGDSALYLCASSLKSLGEQYFGPGTRLTVT.

V is TRBV29-1 and J is TRBJ2-5; a possible D gene is TRBD1 (6 bases). From germline, CDR1 is SQVTM and CDR2 ANQGSEA. This CDR3 is 15 amino acids long. V lost 4 bases, J lost 1 base, and 16 bases lay in between. CDR3 loop: CSVGTASSFQETQYF. The CDR3 DNA reads as TGCAGCGTTGGGACAGCATCCTCCTTCCAAGAGACCCAGTACTTC.

This CDR3 is CASSTPGTGGMYEQYF. The CDR3 bases are TGTGCCAGCAGCACCCCTGGGACAGGGGGCATGTACGAGCAGTACTTC. The chain combines TRBV6-1 with TRBJ2-7; the match to TRBD1 covers 12 bases. J lost 4 bases, V lost 6 bases, and 10 bases had no gene match. This CDR3 comprises 16 residues. Germline loops: CDR1 MNHNS, CDR2 SASEGT.

Ten or more counts support this clonotype. The CDR3 spells CASSLPETSGRADTQYF. CDR3 bases: TGTGCCAGCAGCTTACCGGAGACTAGCGGGAGGGCAGATACGCAGTATTTT. V usage is TRBV7-9 and J usage is TRBJ2-3; 14 bases are shared with TRBD2. The V segment lost 2 bases and the J segment 4 bases; nucleotides outside the gene matches: 5. This CDR3 is 17 amino acids long. The V gene's germline CDR1 is SEHNR and CDR2 FQNEAQ (reference sequence). Combining the CDR3 with reference TRBV7-9 and TRBJ2-3 gives the whole variable domain DTGVSQNPRHKITKRGQNVTFRCDPISEHNRLYWYRQTLGQGPEFLTYFQNEAQLEKSRLLSDRFSAERPKGSFSTLEIQRTEQGDSAMYLCASSLPETSGRADTQYFGPGTRLTVL.

This clonotype was detected a few times. The CDR3 nucleotides read TGCGCCAGCAGCTTGGAATTAGCGGGAGGGCCGGGAGATACGCAGTATTTT. Protein sequence: CASSLELAGGPGDTQYF. The rearrangement joins TRBV5-1 to TRBJ2-3; TRBD2 matches 11 bases. Looked up from germline, CDR1 is SGHRS and CDR2 is YFSETQ. The CDR3 runs 17 residues. V trimming: 0 bases; J trimming: 5 bases; junction bases outside the gene matches: 8.

This clonotype was observed a handful of times. The CDR3 is CASSSGLSSWEQYF. The CDR3 bases are TGTGCCAGCAGCTCCGGACTATCCTCTTGGGAGCAGTACTTC. The V and J genes are TRBV7-2 and TRBJ2-7; TRBD2 is a possible D gene (6 bases). CDR1 and CDR2 (germline): SGHTA, FQGNSA. The CDR3 is made up of 14 amino acids. Trimming removed 4 bases from V and 7 bases from J, with 17 bases in between.

This clonotype showed up just a few times. The chain combines TRBV28 with TRBJ2-3; 7 bases fit TRBD1. This CDR3 contains 18 residues. Unmatched junction bases numbered 17, after V lost 4 bases and J lost 4 bases. The germline CDR1 and CDR2 sequences are MDHEN and SYDVKM. CDR3 coding DNA: TGTGCCAGCAGTTGGGACAGAAGCCCCAACATCGATGCAGATACGCAGTATTTT. It specifies CASSWDRSPNIDADTQYF. Together with reference TRBV28 and TRBJ2-3, the CDR3 gives the full variable domain: DVKVTQSSRYLVKRTGEKVFLECVQDMDHENMFWYRQDPGLGLRLIYFSYDVKMKEKGDIPEGYSVSREKKERFSLILESASTNQTSMYLCASSWDRSPNIDADTQYFGPGTRLTVL.

This chain connects TRBV6-5 to TRBJ2-1; possibly TRBD2 for D (5 bases). Trimming removed 2 bases at V and 6 bases at J, with 17 bases between. Germline V CDR1 and CDR2: MNHEY, SVGAGI. The CDR3 is 16 residues long. The CDR3 DNA reads as TGTGCCAGCAGTTACCGAGGACTCCCTGGTGGCAATGAGCAGTTCTTC. Translated, it gives CASSYRGLPGGNEQFF.

This clonotype has a handful of counts. The chain couples TRBV20-1 to TRBJ2-1; 10 positions match TRBD1. V lost 3 bases to trimming and J lost 4 bases; unmatched junction nucleotides: 3. CDR1 and CDR2 from the germline V gene are DFQATT and SNEGSKA (reference sequence). This CDR3 has 14 residues. The CDR3 sequence is CSASMGQGYNEQFF. CDR3 nucleotide sequence: TGCAGTGCTAGCATGGGACAGGGGTACAATGAGCAGTTCTTC.

This clonotype turned up a few times. The chain carries TRBV12-3 or TRBV12-4 and TRBJ2-1; 9 nucleotides match TRBD2. With V trimmed by 7 bases and J by 7 bases, 5 bases remained unmatched. The CDR3 has 13 residues. The CDR3 nucleotides are TGTGCCAGCAATAGCGGGAGCGGGAATGAGCAGTTCTTC. This encodes CASNSGSGNEQFF.

This clonotype was seen more than once but under ten times. The chain joins TRBV7-9 to TRBJ2-4, with D uncertain. The germline CDR1 and CDR2 sequences are SEHNR and FQNEAQ (reference sequence). Trimming removed 5 bases at V and 0 bases at J, with 11 bases between. There are 15 residues in the CDR3. CDR3 residues: CASSADIVAKNIQYF. Written as DNA, the CDR3 is TGTGCCAGCAGCGCAGACATAGTAGCCAAAAACATTCAGTACTTC.